This T cell receptor (beta chain) derives from a study of blood T cells in healthy people across ages. Healthy Caucasian individuals from Russia aged about 6 to 100 served as donors. This clonotype has only one observation. No antigen is known for it. The junction shows a germline mismatch at one end, possibly a read error. The second PCR ran about 7 to 12 cycles with a sample-barcoded 5' primer and J-beta primers. Carrying 12 random nucleotides, a template-switch adaptor labeled each individual cDNA molecule. One entry per CDR3 protein, called by TCRdb with MiXCR from the 5' RACE reads. The sample shows over a million distinct CDR3 sequences, more than 40% of them seen only once. Points from the study as a whole: Because sorting was not performed, PBMCs prevented conclusive naive versus antigen-experienced comparison. Compared with aged donors, long-lived donors showed fewer expanded clones, suggesting selection.

Sequencing was done on a sample of blood. The receptor's source is a woman aged 55-70 years in good health.

The CDR3 region has the DNA TGTGCCAGCAGGACGGACAGTAGGGCTAGCACAGATATGCAGTATTTT. Amino acid sequence: CASRTDSRASTDMQYF. This chain links TRBV6-6 with TRBJ2-3, with D tentatively TRBD1 (6 bases). CDR3 length: 16 amino acids. Germline V gene sequence: CDR1 MNHNY, CDR2 SVGAGI (reference sequence).